This TCR beta chain comes out of a study of T cell responses to AZD1222 COVID-19 vaccine. The study, taken as a whole, reports: Just a handful of AZD1222 recipients were seropositive at baseline. Clonal diversity was possibly underestimated, and the donors were mostly white British, with more females. Across spike, vaccine-associated CD4 TCRs were found, dominant at 160-218 and 743-854.

CDR3 length: 13 residues. Looked up from germline, CDR1 is MNHEY and CDR2 is SMNVEV (reference sequence). The germline V and J ends were trimmed by 5 bases and 6 bases, with 12 bases remaining between them. A remark on this clone: Its cognate antigen is unknown.

Pooled together were second doses at about 4 or about 12 weeks. Method: immunoSEQ multiplex PCR; TCRdb's copy keeps in-frame clones and lacks some. The sample carries 100,000 to 120,000 clones, over 85% recorded once. The chain uses TRBV27 and TRBJ2-3; D remains ambiguous. The clonotype originates from an adult who received the AZD1222 COVID-19 vaccine. The sample consisted of peripheral blood, taken 28 days after the second AZD1222 dose. CDR3 in amino acids: CASSLLLADTQYF. The CDR3 DNA reads TGTGCCAGCAGTCTTCTGCTTGCCGATACGCAGTATTTT.